Presented here are 27 T cell receptor beta chains from one specimen sequenced in a study of shared clonotypes between healthy human individuals. Naivety among CD8 cells was defined by CD45RO negativity and positive CCR7 selection, thereby excluding terminally differentiated effector memory CD45RA+ cells. Repertoires were generated with immunoSEQ multiplex PCR, while TCRdb's copy carries only in-frame clones and drops some. Here the sample spans fewer than 850,000 clones, roughly 96% being singletons. Sample: naive CD8+ T cells sorted from blood. These TCRs come from a man aged 30-40 years in good health.

V usage is TRBV6-1 and J usage is TRBJ2-3; D might be TRBD2 (5 bases). Trimming shortened V by 0 bases and J by 0 bases, and 13 bases separated the two germline ends. In germline, CDR1 is MNHNS, CDR2 SASEGT. This CDR3 spans 17 amino acids. CDR3 nucleotide sequence: TGTGCCAGCAGTGAAGCGCGGGTGTGGACTAGCACAGATACGCAGTATTTT. It yields the protein CASSEARVWTSTDTQYF.

The chain couples TRBV11-2 to TRBJ1-2, with no clear D. This CDR3 is 15 amino acids long. The V gene lost 3 bases and the J gene lost 3 bases, with 14 bases spanning the gap. Germline assignment: CDR1 SGHAT and CDR2 FQNNGV. CDR3 region: CASSFHIGEDYGYTF. CDR3 nucleotides: TGTGCCAGCAGCTTCCACATCGGGGAGGACTATGGCTACACCTTC.

This clone was observed a single time. The V call is TRBV4-3, the J call TRBJ2-1; a weak D match, TRBD2 (6 bases). The V end lost 0 bases, the J end lost 4 bases, and 13 bases lay between the germline ends. Germline CDR1 LGHNA, CDR2 YSLEER. The CDR3 length is 16 residues. For the CDR3, the DNA is TGCGCCAGCAGCCAAGATCATACGGGAGTTTACAATGAGCAGTTCTTC. Protein: CASSQDHTGVYNEQFF.

This rearrangement joins TRBV9 to TRBJ2-1, with a weak D call TRBD2 (5 bases). CDR1 SGDLS and CDR2 YYNGEE come from the germline V gene. CDR3 size: 17 residues. The V end was cut by 4 bases, the J end by 4 bases, with 21 bases between. CDR3 sequence (DNA): TGTGCCAGCAGCCCCGGACTGGCCAGATCAACGTACAATGAGCAGTTCTTC. This codes for CASSPGLARSTYNEQFF.

This clone occurred once. The rearrangement links TRBV2 to TRBJ1-1, with D possibly being TRBD1 (6 bases). The CDR3 has 14 amino acids. Germline V gene lookup returns CDR1 SNHLY and CDR2 FYNNEI. The germline V and J ends were trimmed by 0 bases and 3 bases, with 8 bases remaining between them. For the CDR3, the DNA is TGTGCCAGCAGTGAAGCTACAGGGCACACTGAAGCTTTCTTT. Amino acids: CASSEATGHTEAFF.

With regard to this clone: Other DNA sequences within the sample encode an identical CDR3. The CDR3 here is CSVVGLAGSYEQYF. The CDR3 nucleotides read TGCAGCGTTGTAGGACTAGCGGGCTCCTACGAGCAGTACTTC. V is TRBV29-1 and J is TRBJ2-7, with TRBD2 identical over 11 bases. V lost 4 bases to trimming and J lost 0 bases; unmatched junction nucleotides: 2. CDR1 SQVTM and CDR2 ANQGSEA come from the germline V gene. The CDR3 runs to 14 residues.

The chain is built from TRBV5-1 and TRBJ1-2, with 9 bases identical to TRBD1. V trimming: 0 bases; J trimming: 0 bases; junction bases outside the gene matches: 3. The germline V gene encodes CDR1 SGHRS and CDR2 YFSETQ. There are 16 residues in the CDR3. The DNA for the CDR3 is TGCGCCAGCAGCTTGGACTGGACAGGGGCTAACTATGGCTACACCTTC. This codes for CASSLDWTGANYGYTF.

The CDR3 sequence is CSVEDPGGYSTDTQYF. The CDR3 DNA follows: TGCAGCGTTGAAGATCCAGGGGGATACAGCACAGATACGCAGTATTTT. The chain carries TRBV29-1 and TRBJ2-3; 7 bases line up with TRBD1. The CDR3 is made up of 16 amino acids. With 0 bases clipped from V and 0 bases from J, the junction kept 6 bases outside the gene matches. CDR1 and CDR2 from the germline V gene are SQVTM and ANQGSEA.

The J gene is TRBJ2-1, the V gene TRBV7-9; 10 positions match TRBD2. Germline CDR1 reads SEHNR; CDR2 reads FQNEAQ (reference sequence). The CDR3 has 17 residues. With V trimmed by 0 bases and J by 3 bases, 5 bases remained unmatched. CDR3 nucleotide sequence: TGTGCCAGCAGCTTAGCGACTAGCGGGTCACACTACAATGAGCAGTTCTTC. Translating gives CASSLATSGSHYNEQFF.

The DNA of the CDR3 is TGTGCCAGCACCGGGGACAGGGACGGAGTGAACACTGAAGCTTTCTTT. Amino acid sequence: CASTGDRDGVNTEAFF. The chain recombines TRBV7-9 with TRBJ1-1; 9 bases map to TRBD1. Trimming cost V 7 bases and J 0 bases; bases outside gene matches: 9. The CDR3 has 16 residues. Germline CDR1 SEHNR, CDR2 FQNEAQ (reference sequence).

J is TRBJ2-3 and V is TRBV4-1; 9 bases match TRBD1. The ends lost 5 bases at V and 3 bases at J; junction bases unmatched: 12. CDR1 and CDR2 (germline): MGHRA, YSYEKL. The CDR3 runs 17 residues. As DNA, the CDR3 is TGCGCCAGCAGCGAGTCTGAATACAGGGGGCGGACAGATACGCAGTATTTT. It translates to CASSESEYRGRTDTQYF.

The rearrangement links TRBV11-2 to TRBJ2-1; D not certain. Germline CDR1 is SGHAT and CDR2 is FQNNGV. The CDR3 totals 13 residues. The germline V and J ends were trimmed by 3 bases and 7 bases, with 10 bases remaining between them. The CDR3 is CASSFVRWNEQFF. CDR3 bases: TGTGCCAGCAGCTTCGTTAGGTGGAATGAGCAGTTCTTC.

This rearrangement joins TRBV4-1 to TRBJ2-5; D is unresolved. Trimming removed 1 base from V and 1 base from J, with 10 bases in between. CDR3 size: 15 residues. Germline V gene data show CDR1 as MGHRA and CDR2 as YSYEKL. The CDR3 reads CASSQVTSVQETQYF. CDR3 nucleotide sequence: TGCGCCAGCAGCCAAGTCACCAGCGTCCAAGAGACCCAGTACTTC.

V and J are TRBV6-1 and TRBJ2-7; 8 bases line up with TRBD1. The germline V gene encodes CDR1 MNHNS and CDR2 SASEGT. This CDR3 has 15 residues. J lost 5 bases, V lost 4 bases, and 10 bases had no gene match. CDR3 DNA sequence: TGTGCCAGCAGTGCGATAACAGGGGGAAGGGACGAGCAGTACTTC. The encoded protein is CASSAITGGRDEQYF.

This clone showed up just once. The chain recombines TRBV19 with TRBJ2-1, with TRBD2 identical over 13 bases. The V gene's germline CDR1 is LNHDA and CDR2 SQIVND (reference sequence). J was trimmed by 10 bases and V by 7 bases; bases with no gene match: 16. The CDR3 loop spans 17 amino acids. CDR3 residues: CASTSEGTSGTTREQFF. CDR3 DNA sequence: TGTGCCAGTACCTCTGAGGGGACTAGCGGGACTACTCGGGAGCAGTTCTTC. Full variable domain (rest looked up from reference TRBV19 and TRBJ2-1): DGGITQSPKYLFRKEGQNVTLSCEQNLNHDAMYWYRQDPGQGLRLIYYSQIVNDFQKGDIAEGYSVSREKKESFPLTVTSAQKNPTAFYLCASTSEGTSGTTREQFFGPGTRLTVL.

The chain links TRBV27 to TRBJ2-7, with 7 bases that match TRBD1. The V gene end was trimmed by 5 bases and the J gene end by 3 bases; junction bases not matched to a gene: 7. This CDR3 is 14 amino acids long. Germline V gene lookup returns CDR1 MNHEY and CDR2 SMNVEV (reference sequence). CDR3 in DNA: TGTGCCAGCAGTCGACAGGGCAAAAACTACGAGCAGTACTTC. Its protein product is CASSRQGKNYEQYF.

This chain connects TRBV7-9 to TRBJ1-4; TRBD1 matches 7 bases. This CDR3 comprises 12 residues. J gave up 16 bases and V 3 bases, and 8 bases lay outside the gene matches. Per the germline V gene, CDR1 is SEHNR and CDR2 is FQNEAQ (reference sequence). CDR3 sequence (DNA): TGTGCCAGCAGCTTGGGGCAGGGGGAGACGTTTTTT. Its translation is CASSLGQGETFF.

The chain carries TRBV7-6 and TRBJ2-1; D perhaps matches TRBD2 (5 bases). The CDR3 totals 13 residues. Trimming shortened V by 5 bases and J by 6 bases, and 11 bases separated the two germline ends. CDR1 SGHVS and CDR2 FNYEAQ come from the germline V gene. CDR3 in DNA: TGTGCCAGCAGCCCCGACTATTCCAATGAGCAGTTCTTC. Residues: CASSPDYSNEQFF.

The chain employs TRBV4-1 and TRBJ2-5; D ambiguous. CDR1 MGHRA and CDR2 YSYEKL come from the germline V gene. This CDR3 is built from 15 residues. V lost 2 bases, J lost 5 bases, and 15 bases lay in between. The CDR3 region has the DNA TGCGCCAGCAGCCAAACGCCTCTAGATTCGGAGACCCAGTACTTC. This encodes CASSQTPLDSETQYF.

The V and J genes are TRBV13 and TRBJ2-3, with 12 nucleotides matching TRBD2. CDR1 is PRHDT, CDR2 FYEKMQ, per germline (reference sequence). J was trimmed by 8 bases and V by 3 bases; bases with no gene match: 9. The CDR3 covers 16 residues. CDR3 coding DNA: TGTGCCAGCAGCTTGCTAGCGGGAGGGGCTCCCCTTACGCAGTATTTT. Its protein is CASSLLAGGAPLTQYF.

The rearrangement links TRBV2 to TRBJ2-7; tentatively, D is TRBD2 (6 bases). The CDR3 is made up of 14 amino acids. V gave up 0 bases and J gave up 3 bases, with 9 bases separating them. The germline gives CDR1 SNHLY, CDR2 FYNNEI. The CDR3 DNA is TGTGCCAGCAGTGAAGCATGGGAGGACTACGAGCAGTACTTC. Translating it yields CASSEAWEDYEQYF.

This chain links TRBV27 with TRBJ1-2, with D unclear. Trimming cost V 4 bases and J 4 bases, with 7 bases left between them. The CDR3 contains 12 residues. Germline-derived CDR1 and CDR2 are MNHEY and SMNVEV (reference sequence). CDR3 bases: TGTGCCAGCAGTTCCCCGCTCTATGGCTACACCTTC. The encoded protein is CASSSPLYGYTF.

The genes are TRBV2 and TRBJ1-1; no firm D call. The CDR3 has 12 residues. Germline V gene data show CDR1 as SNHLY and CDR2 as FYNNEI. V lost 8 bases and J lost 1, with 8 bases in between. The CDR3 coding sequence is TGTGCCAGCCCGACATCGAACACTGAAGCTTTCTTT. Amino acids: CASPTSNTEAFF.

The chain employs TRBV7-9 and TRBJ2-1, with D maybe TRBD1 (5 bases). V lost 5 bases to trimming and J lost 5 bases, with 13 bases between them. This CDR3 is 14 amino acids long. Germline V gene sequence: CDR1 SEHNR, CDR2 FQNEAQ (reference sequence). CDR3 amino acids: CASSPTWGNNEQFF. The DNA for the CDR3 is TGTGCCAGCAGCCCGACGTGGGGCAACAATGAGCAGTTCTTC.

The chain combines TRBV27 with TRBJ1-1, with a weak D call TRBD1 (5 bases). The length of the CDR3 is 12 residues. Deletions cut 6 bases from V and 10 bases from J, with 15 bases between. Germline V gives CDR1 MNHEY, CDR2 SMNVEV (reference sequence). CDR3 sequence: CASSSGRMGAFF. The DNA for the CDR3 is TGTGCCAGCAGCTCGGGACGGATGGGAGCTTTCTTT.

The chain is built from TRBV28 and TRBJ1-4, with D perhaps matching TRBD1 (5 bases). The V end was cut by 4 bases, the J end by 3 bases, with 15 bases between. The CDR3 runs 16 residues. The V gene's germline CDR1 is MDHEN and CDR2 SYDVKM. The CDR3 nucleotides read TGTGCCAGCAGTTCAAGACCCCAAGGGGCTAATGAAAAACTGTTTTTT. Translation gives CASSSRPQGANEKLFF.

The chain couples TRBV7-2 to TRBJ1-2, with a possible D match to TRBD1 (5 bases). CDR3 length: 14 amino acids. With 3 bases removed from V and 8 bases from J, the gap between germline ends came to 16 bases. Germline-derived CDR1 and CDR2 are SGHTA and FQGNSA. Here the CDR3 reads CASSLNLQGWGYTF. DNA of the CDR3: TGTGCCAGCAGCTTGAATCTGCAGGGTTGGGGCTACACCTTC.